One TCR beta chain is described in this entry. Its target is not known. Clones were sequenced by immunoSEQ multiplex PCR, and TCRdb holds only the in-frame ones, with some missing. Of some 120,000 clones in the sample, about 88% were seen once. The data are from a study of T cell responses to AZD1222 COVID-19 vaccine. General study results and limits: Reports indicate that nearly half of spike-specific TCRs are directed at unmutated variant regions.

The V end was cut by 2 bases, the J end by 7 bases, with 15 bases between. Germline loops: CDR1 GTSNPN, CDR2 SVGIG (reference sequence). The CDR3 runs to 14 residues. The sequence was collected from an adult in good health. The rearrangement joins TRBV30 to TRBJ1-5; no firm D call. Sample: peripheral blood, taken on day 0 of AZD1222 vaccination. CDR3 nucleotides: TGTGCCTGGAGTCGAACTGGGCCTAGACAGCCCCAGCATTTT. It encodes CAWSRTGPRQPQHF.